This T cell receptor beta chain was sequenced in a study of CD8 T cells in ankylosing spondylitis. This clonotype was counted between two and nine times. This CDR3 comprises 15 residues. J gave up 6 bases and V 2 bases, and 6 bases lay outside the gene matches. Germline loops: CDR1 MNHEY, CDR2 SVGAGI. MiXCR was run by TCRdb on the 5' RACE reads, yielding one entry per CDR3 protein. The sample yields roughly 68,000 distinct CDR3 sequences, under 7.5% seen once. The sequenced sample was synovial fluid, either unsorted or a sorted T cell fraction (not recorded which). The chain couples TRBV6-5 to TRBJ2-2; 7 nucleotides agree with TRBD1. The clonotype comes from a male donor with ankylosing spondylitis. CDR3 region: CASSYRTGVAGELFF. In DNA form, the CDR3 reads TGTGCCAGCAGTTACCGAACAGGGGTGGCCGGGGAGCTGTTTTTT.